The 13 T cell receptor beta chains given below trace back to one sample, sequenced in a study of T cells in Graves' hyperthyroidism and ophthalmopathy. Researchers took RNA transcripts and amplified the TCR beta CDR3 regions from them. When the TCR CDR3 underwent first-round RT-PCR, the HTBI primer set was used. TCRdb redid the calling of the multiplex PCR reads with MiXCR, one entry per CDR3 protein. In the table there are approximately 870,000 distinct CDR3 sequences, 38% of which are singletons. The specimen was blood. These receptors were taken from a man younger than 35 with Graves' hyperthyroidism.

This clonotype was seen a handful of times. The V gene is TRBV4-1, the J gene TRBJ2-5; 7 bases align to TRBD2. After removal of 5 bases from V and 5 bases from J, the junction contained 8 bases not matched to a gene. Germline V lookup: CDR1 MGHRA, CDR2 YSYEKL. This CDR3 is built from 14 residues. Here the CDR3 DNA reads TGCGCCAGCAGCTCCCCTAGCGGAGGGGAGACCCAGTACTTC. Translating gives CASSSPSGGETQYF.

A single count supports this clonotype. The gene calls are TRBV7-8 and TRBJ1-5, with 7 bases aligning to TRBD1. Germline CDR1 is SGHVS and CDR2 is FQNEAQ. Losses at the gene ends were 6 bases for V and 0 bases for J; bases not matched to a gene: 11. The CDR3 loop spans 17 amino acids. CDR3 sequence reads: CASSAHRGLNSNQPQHF. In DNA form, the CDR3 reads TGTGCCAGCAGTGCCCACAGGGGTCTTAATAGCAATCAGCCCCAGCATTTT.

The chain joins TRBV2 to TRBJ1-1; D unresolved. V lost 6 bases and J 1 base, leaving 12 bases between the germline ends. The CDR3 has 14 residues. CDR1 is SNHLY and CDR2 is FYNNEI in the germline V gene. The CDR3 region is CASRPWAGNTEAFF. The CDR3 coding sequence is TGTGCCAGCAGGCCCTGGGCGGGGAACACTGAAGCTTTCTTT.

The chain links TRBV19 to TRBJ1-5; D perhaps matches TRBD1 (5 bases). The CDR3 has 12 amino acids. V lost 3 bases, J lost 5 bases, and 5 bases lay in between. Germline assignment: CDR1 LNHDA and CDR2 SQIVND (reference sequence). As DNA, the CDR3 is TGTGCCAGTAGTATGGGGGATCAGCCCCAGCATTTT. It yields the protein CASSMGDQPQHF.

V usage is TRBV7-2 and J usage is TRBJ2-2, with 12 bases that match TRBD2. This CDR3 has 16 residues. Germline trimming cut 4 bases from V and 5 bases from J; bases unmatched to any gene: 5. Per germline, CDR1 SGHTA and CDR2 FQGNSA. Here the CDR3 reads CASSYTSGGRTGELFF. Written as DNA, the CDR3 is TGTGCCAGCAGCTATACTAGCGGGGGGAGAACCGGGGAGCTGTTTTTT.

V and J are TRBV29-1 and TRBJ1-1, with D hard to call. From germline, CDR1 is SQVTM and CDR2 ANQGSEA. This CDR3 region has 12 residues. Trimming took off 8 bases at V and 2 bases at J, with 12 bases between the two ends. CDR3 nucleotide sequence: TGCAGCAGCCAAGATCCTAACACTGAAGCTTTCTTT. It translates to CSSQDPNTEAFF.

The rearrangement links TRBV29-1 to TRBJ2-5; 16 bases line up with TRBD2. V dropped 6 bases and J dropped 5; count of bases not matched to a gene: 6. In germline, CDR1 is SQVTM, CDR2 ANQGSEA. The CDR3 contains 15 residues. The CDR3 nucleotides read TGCAGCGTCGGGACTAGCGGGAGGGTGAGCGAGACCCAGTACTTC. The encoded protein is CSVGTSGRVSETQYF.

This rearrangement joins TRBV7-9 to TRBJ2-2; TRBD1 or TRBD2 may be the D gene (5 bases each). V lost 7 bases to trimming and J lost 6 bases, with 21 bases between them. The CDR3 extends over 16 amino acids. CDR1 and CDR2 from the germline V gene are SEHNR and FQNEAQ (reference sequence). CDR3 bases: TGTGCCAGCAACCCGGGGCTGCTAGGCCTAGCCGGGGAGCTGTTTTTT. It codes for CASNPGLLGLAGELFF.

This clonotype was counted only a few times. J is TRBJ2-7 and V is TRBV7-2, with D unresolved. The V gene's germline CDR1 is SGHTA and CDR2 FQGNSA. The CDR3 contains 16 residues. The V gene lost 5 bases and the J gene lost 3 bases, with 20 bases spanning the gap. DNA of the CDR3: TGTGCCAGCAGCACCTACTCCGCTGGCGGCGGCTACGAGCAGTACTTC. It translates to CASSTYSAGGGYEQYF. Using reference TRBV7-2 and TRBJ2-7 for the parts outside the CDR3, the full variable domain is GAGVSQSPSNKVTEKGKDVELRCDPISGHTALYWYRQSLGQGLEFLIYFQGNSAPDKSGLPSDRFSAERTGGSVSTLTIQRTQQEDSAVYLCASSTYSAGGGYEQYFGPGTRLTVT.

The CDR3 loop reads CASSLGGQGSGYEQYF. The CDR3 region has the DNA TGCGCCAGCAGCTTGGGAGGACAGGGCTCCGGATACGAGCAGTACTTC. The chain joins TRBV5-1 to TRBJ2-7; 8 positions agree with TRBD1. Germline CDR1 and CDR2: SGHRS and YFSETQ. This CDR3 has 16 residues. Trimming cost V 0 bases and J 4 bases; bases outside gene matches: 9.

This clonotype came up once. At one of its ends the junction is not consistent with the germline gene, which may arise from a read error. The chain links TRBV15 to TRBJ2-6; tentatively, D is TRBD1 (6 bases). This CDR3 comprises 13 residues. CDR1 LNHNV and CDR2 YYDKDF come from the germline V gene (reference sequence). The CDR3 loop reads CATSRDRDNTEAF. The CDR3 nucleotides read TGTGCCACCAGCAGGGACCGGGACAACACTGAAGCTTTC.

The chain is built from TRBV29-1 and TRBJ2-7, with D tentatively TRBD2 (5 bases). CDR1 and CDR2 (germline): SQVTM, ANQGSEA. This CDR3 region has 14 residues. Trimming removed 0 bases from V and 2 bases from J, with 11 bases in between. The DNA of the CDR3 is TGCAGCGTTGAAGACCAGCGGAGTACCTACGAGCAGTACTTC. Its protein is CSVEDQRSTYEQYF.

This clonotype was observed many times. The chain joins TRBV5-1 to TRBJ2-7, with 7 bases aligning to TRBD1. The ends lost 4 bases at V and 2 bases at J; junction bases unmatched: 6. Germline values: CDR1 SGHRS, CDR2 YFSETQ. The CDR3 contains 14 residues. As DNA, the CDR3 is TGCGCCAGCAGCCCCGGGACAGATGCCTACGAGCAGTACTTC. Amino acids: CASSPGTDAYEQYF.